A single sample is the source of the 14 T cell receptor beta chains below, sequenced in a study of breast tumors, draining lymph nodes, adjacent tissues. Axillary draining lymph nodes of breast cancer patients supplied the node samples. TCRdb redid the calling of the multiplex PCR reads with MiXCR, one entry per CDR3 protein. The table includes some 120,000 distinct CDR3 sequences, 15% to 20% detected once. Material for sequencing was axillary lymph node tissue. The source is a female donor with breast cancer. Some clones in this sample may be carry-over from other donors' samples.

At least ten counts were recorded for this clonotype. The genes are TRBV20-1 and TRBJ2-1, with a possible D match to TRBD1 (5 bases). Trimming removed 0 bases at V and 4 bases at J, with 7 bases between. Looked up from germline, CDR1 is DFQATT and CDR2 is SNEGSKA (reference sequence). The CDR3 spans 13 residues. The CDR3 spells CSARDQGYNEQFF. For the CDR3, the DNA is TGCAGTGCTAGAGATCAGGGTTACAATGAGCAGTTCTTC.

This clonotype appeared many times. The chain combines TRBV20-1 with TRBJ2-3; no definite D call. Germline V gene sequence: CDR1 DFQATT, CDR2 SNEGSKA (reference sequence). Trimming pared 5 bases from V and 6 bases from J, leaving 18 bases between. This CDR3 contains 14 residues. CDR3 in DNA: TGCAGTGCTGAAACGACCTTAAGTAGGGATACGCAGTATTTT. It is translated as CSAETTLSRDTQYF.

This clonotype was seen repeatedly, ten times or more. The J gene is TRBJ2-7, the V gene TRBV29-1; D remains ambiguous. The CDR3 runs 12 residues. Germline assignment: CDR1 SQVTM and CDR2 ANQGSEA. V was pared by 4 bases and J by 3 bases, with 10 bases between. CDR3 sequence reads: CSVVGLSYEQYF. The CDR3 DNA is TGCAGCGTTGTCGGGCTTAGCTACGAGCAGTACTTC.

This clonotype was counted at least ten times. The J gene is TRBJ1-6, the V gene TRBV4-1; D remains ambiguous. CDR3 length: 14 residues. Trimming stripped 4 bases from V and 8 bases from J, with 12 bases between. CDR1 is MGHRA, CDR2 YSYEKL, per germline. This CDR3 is CASSLGRLDSPLHF. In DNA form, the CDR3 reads TGCGCCAGCAGCCTGGGGAGGCTCGATTCACCCCTCCACTTT.

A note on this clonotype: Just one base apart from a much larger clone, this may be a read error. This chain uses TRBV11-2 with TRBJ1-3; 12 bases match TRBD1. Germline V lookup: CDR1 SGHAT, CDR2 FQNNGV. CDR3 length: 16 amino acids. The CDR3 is CASSLGGQGAGNAIYF. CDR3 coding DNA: TGTGCCAGCAGCTTAGGGGGACAGGGGGCTGGAAACGCCATATATTTT.

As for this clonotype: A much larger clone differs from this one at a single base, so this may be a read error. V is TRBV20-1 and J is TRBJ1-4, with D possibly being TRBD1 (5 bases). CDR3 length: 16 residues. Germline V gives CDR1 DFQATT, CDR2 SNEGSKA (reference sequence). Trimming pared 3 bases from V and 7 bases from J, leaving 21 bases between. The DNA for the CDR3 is TGCAGTGCTAGTCCACTCCAGGGCGGAGCTATTGAAAAACTGTTTTTT. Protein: CSASPLQGGAIEKLFF.

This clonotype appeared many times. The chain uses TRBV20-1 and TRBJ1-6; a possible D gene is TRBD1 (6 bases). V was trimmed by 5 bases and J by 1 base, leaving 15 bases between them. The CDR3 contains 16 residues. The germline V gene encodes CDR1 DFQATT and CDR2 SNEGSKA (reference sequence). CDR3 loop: CSAQFTGLSYNSPLHF. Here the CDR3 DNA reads TGCAGTGCTCAATTCACAGGGCTTTCCTATAATTCACCCCTCCACTTT.

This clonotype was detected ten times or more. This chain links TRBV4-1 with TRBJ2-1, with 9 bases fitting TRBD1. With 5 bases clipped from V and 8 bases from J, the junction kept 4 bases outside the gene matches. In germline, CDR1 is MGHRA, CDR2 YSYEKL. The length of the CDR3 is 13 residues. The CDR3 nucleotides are TGCGCCAGCAGCTTTAGACAGGGGGATGAGCAGTTCTTC. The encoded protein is CASSFRQGDEQFF.

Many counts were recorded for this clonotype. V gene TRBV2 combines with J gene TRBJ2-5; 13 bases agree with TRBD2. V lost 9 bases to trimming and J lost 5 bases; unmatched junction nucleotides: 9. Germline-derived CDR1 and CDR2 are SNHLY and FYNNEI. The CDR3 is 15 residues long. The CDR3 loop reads CASKLAGGPGETQYF. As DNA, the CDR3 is TGTGCCAGTAAACTAGCGGGGGGGCCCGGGGAGACCCAGTACTTC.

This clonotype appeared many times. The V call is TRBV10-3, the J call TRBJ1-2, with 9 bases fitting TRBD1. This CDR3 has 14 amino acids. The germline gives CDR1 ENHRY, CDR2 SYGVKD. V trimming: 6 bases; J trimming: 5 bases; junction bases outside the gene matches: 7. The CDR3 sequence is CAIRSDRGAYGYTF. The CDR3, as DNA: TGTGCCATCAGATCGGACAGGGGAGCTTATGGCTACACCTTC.

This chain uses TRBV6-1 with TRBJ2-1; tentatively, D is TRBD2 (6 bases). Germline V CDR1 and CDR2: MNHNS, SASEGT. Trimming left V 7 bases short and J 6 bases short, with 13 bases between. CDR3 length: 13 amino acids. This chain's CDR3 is CASTESGGNEQFF. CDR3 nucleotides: TGTGCCAGCACCGAATCCGGGGGCAATGAGCAGTTCTTC.

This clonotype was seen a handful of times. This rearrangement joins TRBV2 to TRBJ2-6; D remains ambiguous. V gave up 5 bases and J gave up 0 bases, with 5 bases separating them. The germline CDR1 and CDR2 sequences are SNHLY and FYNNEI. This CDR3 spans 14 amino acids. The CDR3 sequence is CASSLTSGANVLTF. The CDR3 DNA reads TGTGCCAGCAGTCTCACCTCTGGGGCCAACGTCCTGACTTTC.

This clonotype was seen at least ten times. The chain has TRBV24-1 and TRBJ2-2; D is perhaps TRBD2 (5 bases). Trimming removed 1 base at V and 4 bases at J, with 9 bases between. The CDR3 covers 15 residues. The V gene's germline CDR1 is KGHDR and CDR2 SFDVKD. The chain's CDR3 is CATSDLAASTGELFF. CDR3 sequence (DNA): TGTGCCACCAGTGATTTAGCGGCGAGCACCGGGGAGCTGTTTTTT.

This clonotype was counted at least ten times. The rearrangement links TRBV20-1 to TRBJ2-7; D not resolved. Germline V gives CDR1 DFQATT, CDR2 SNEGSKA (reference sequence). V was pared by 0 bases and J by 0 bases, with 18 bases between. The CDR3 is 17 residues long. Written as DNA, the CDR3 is TGCAGTGCTAGAGATCACCTGCCAGGTGGCGTCTCCTACGAGCAGTACTTC. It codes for CSARDHLPGGVSYEQYF.